This T cell receptor (beta chain) is drawn from a study of technical replicates of blood from a handful of donors. Germline V gene data show CDR1 as MDHEN and CDR2 as SYDVKM. This CDR3 has 14 residues. Trimming removed 6 bases from V and 2 bases from J, with 14 bases in between. Method: immunoSEQ multiplex PCR; TCRdb's copy keeps in-frame clones and lacks some. The repertoire consists of approximately 80,000 clones, with 89% occurring once and the leading ten covering 0.41%. The chain carries TRBV28 and TRBJ2-7; a weak D match, TRBD1 (6 bases). The clonotype comes from a human donor in good health. The sample was T cells isolated from PBMCs. As DNA, the CDR3 is TGTGCCAGCAGCGTACAGGGATCCACCTACGAGCAGTACTTC. The encoded protein is CASSVQGSTYEQYF.